This is a list of T cell receptor beta chains from one sample in a study of siplizumab effects on memory and regulatory T cells. Profiled with immunoSEQ multiplex PCR; TCRdb holds only in-frame clones, not every one. The table shows about 120,000 clones, with approximately 94% occurring only once. The sample taken for sequencing was non-Treg CD4+ T cells sorted from blood. Receptors originate from a human donor in good health. CDR3s include the opening cysteine and the closing phenylalanine or tryptophan. The D gene is left open where the match is weak. The size field is filled for only some rows; it gives once, few, many or a size class.

clone_size j_call d_call v_call cdr3_aa cdr3_nt
NA TRBJ1-1 NA TRBV28 CASKPEGFPDTEAFF TGTGCCAGCAAACCCGAGGGGTTTCCGGACACTGAAGCTTTCTTT
NA TRBJ2-7 TRBD2 TRBV11-1 CASSLGRTAGVSDEQYF TGTGCCAGCAGCTTAGGGCGTACAGCGGGAGTATCGGACGAGCAGTACTTC
NA TRBJ2-5 TRBD1 TRBV2 CASRPRIYRDRGETQYF TGTGCCAGCAGACCCAGGATTTACCGCGACAGGGGGGAGACCCAGTACTTC
NA TRBJ2-1 NA TRBV7-3 CASSLGLAREQFF TGTGCCAGCAGCTTAGGGCTAGCGAGAGAGCAGTTCTTC
NA TRBJ2-3 TRBD2 TRBV27 CASRGRGGGSGSVRDTQYF TGTGCCAGCAGGGGGCGGGGTGGGGGTAGCGGGAGCGTTAGAGATACGCAGTATTTT
once TRBJ1-2 TRBD1 TRBV7-9 CASSRGQGEGGYTF TGTGCCAGCAGCCGGGGACAGGGGGAAGGCGGCTACACCTTC
NA TRBJ2-5 NA TRBV6-6 CASSYYSGGGTQYF TGTGCCAGCAGTTATTACTCTGGGGGAGGGACCCAGTACTTC
NA TRBJ1-4 TRBD1 TRBV12-5 CASGLVLGQGTEKLFF TGTGCTAGTGGTTTGGTACTCGGACAGGGCACTGAAAAACTGTTTTTT
NA TRBJ1-1 TRBD1 TRBV6-5 CASSYQRQGLTEAFF TGTGCCAGCAGCTATCAAAGACAGGGGTTGACTGAAGCTTTCTTT
NA TRBJ1-1 NA TRBV11-3 CASSGAKGAEAFF TGTGCCAGCAGTGGGGCCAAGGGGGCTGAAGCTTTCTTT